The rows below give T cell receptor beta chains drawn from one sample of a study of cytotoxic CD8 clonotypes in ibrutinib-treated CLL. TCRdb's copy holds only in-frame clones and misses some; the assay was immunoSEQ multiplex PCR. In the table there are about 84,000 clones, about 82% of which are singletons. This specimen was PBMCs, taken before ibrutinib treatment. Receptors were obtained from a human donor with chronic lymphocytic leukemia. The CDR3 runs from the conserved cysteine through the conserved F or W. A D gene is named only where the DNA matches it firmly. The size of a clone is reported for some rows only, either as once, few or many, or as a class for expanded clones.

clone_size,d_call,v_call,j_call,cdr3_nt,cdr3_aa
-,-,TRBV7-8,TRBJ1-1,TGTGCCAGCAGCTTAGACAGGTATAGTATAGTGGACACTGAAGCTTTCTTT,CASSLDRYSIVDTEAFF
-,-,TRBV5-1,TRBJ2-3,TGCGCCAGCGGACTCGGGGTTACAGATACGCAGTATTTT,CASGLGVTDTQYF
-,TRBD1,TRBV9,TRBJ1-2,TGTGCCAGCAGCGTAGAGGGGGCAGGATCCTATGGCTACACCTTC,CASSVEGAGSYGYTF
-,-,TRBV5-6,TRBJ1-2,TGTGCCAGCAGCTCAACAGCTTCCTATGGCTACACCTTC,CASSSTASYGYTF
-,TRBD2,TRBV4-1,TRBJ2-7,TGCGCCAGCAGCCATGAAAAGCGGGAGGGATTCTACGAGCAGTACTTC,CASSHEKREGFYEQYF
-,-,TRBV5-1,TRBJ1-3,TGCGCCAGCAGCCGGGACCAAGGAGACACCATATATTTT,CASSRDQGDTIYF
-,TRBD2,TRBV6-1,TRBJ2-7,TGTGCCAGCAGTGAAGCGGCGGGAGGGGGCGGCTACGAGCAGTACTTC,CASSEAAGGGGYEQYF
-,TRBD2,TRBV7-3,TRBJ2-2,TGTGCCAGCAGCTCGACTAGCGGGATCGATACCGGGGAGCTGTTTTTT,CASSSTSGIDTGELFF
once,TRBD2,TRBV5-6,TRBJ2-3,TGTGCCAGCAGCTGGGCCAGCGGGAGTGCAGATACGCAGTATTTT,CASSWASGSADTQYF
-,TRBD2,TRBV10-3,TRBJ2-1,TGTGCCACAGGGCTGACTAGCGGGGGGAATGAGCAGTTCTTC,CATGLTSGGNEQFF
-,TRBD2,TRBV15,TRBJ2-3,TGTGCCACCAGCAGACCGGTAGCGGGAGACACAGATACGCAGTATTTT,CATSRPVAGDTDTQYF
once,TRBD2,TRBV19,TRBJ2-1,TGTGCCAGTAGTACCCCAAGGCTAGCGGGGCCTAAGCATGAGCAGTTCTTC,CASSTPRLAGPKHEQFF
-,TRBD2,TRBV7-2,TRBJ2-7,TGTGCCAGCAGCAGAAGCGGGATACCCTACGAGCAGTACTTC,CASSRSGIPYEQYF
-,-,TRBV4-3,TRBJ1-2,TGCGCCAGCAGCCCGGCCTTAATGAATAACTATGGCTACACCTTC,CASSPALMNNYGYTF
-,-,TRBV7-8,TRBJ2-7,TGTGCCAGCAGCTTTGGTCAGACCTACGAGCAGTACTTC,CASSFGQTYEQYF
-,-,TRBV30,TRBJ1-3,TGTGCCTGGAGTACAGGGAAGTCTGGAAACACCATATATTTT,CAWSTGKSGNTIYF
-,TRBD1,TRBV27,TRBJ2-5,TGTGCCAGCAGCCGACAGGGACCACAAGAGACCCAGTACTTC,CASSRQGPQETQYF
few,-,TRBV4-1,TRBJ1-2,TGCGCCAGCAGCCAAGCCCGGGGTGGGGCTAACTATGGCTACACCTTC,CASSQARGGANYGYTF
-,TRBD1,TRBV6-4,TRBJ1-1,TGTGCCAGCAGCACAGGGGGTGAAGCTTTCTTT,CASSTGGEAFF
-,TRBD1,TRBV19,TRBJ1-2,TGTGCCAGTAGTACCCCAAGGACAGGCGCTAACTATGGCTACACCTTC,CASSTPRTGANYGYTF
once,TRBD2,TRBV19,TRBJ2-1,TGTGCCAGTAGTACCCCGGGTAGCGGGATCCACAATGAGCAGTTCTTC,CASSTPGSGIHNEQFF
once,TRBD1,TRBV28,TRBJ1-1,TGTGCCACCCTAACCCCAGGGGGCCGTGAAGCTTTCTTT,CATLTPGGREAFF
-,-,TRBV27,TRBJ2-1,TGTGCCAGCAGGACCAAGCGGGTAAGCTCCTACAATGAGCAGTTCTTC,CASRTKRVSSYNEQFF
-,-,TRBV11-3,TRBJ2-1,TGTGCCAGCAGTCTGACGAATGAGCAGTTCTTC,CASSLTNEQFF
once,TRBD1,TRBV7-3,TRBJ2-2,TGTGCCAGCAGCCACCACCGATTTCAACAGGGGGGACCCGGGGAGCTGTTTTTT,CASSHHRFQQGGPGELFF
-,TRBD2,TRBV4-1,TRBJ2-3,TGCGCCAGCAGCCGCTTTCTAGCGGGAGGGGCAGATACGCAGTATTTT,CASSRFLAGGADTQYF
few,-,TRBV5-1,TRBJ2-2,TGCGCCAGCAGCGTGTTCGGGACATATGACACCGGGGAGCTGTTTTTT,CASSVFGTYDTGELFF
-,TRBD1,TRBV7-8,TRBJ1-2,TGTGCCAGCAGCTTCAGGGACAGGGCCTATGGCTACACCTTC,CASSFRDRAYGYTF
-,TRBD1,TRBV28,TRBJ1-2,TGTGCCAGCACCATTCTCCTGGGACAGCCACTCTATGGCTACACCTTC,CASTILLGQPLYGYTF
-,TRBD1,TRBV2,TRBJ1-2,TGTGCCAGCATCGAACAGGGGACCTATGGCTACACCTTC,CASIEQGTYGYTF
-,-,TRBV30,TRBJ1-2,TGTGCCTCCTCTATGACCAGGGTCCATGGCTACACCTTC,CASSMTRVHGYTF
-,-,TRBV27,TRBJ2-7,TGTGCCAGCAGTTTACACGGGGGTCGTAACGAGCAGTACTTC,CASSLHGGRNEQYF
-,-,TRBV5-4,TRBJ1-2,TGTGCCAGCAGTTATGGGGGGTATGGCTACACCTTC,CASSYGGYGYTF
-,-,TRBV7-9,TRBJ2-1,TGTGCCAGCAGCTTATGGGCTCAACGCCCCAATGAGCAGTTCTTC,CASSLWAQRPNEQFF
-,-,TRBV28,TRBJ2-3,TGTGCCAGCAGTTTGGACAGCTACACAGATACGCAGTATTTT,CASSLDSYTDTQYF
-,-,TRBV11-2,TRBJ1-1,TGTGCCAGCAGCTTAGAGGGGGACCCTGAAGCTTTCTTT,CASSLEGDPEAFF
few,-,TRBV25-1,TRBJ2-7,TGTGCCAGCAGTGTGGGGACGGGCCCTAGGGTCTACGAGCAGTACTTC,CASSVGTGPRVYEQYF
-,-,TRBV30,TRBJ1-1,TGTGCCTGGAGTGAAACGGGTCGGGCTTTCTTT,CAWSETGRAFF
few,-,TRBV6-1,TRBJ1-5,TGTGCCAGCAGTGATTTAGGCTTTCATCAGCCCCAGCATTTT,CASSDLGFHQPQHF
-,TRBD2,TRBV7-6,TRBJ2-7,TGTGCCAGCAGCTTCCTAGCGGGAGAGTTTCGCGAGCAGTACTTC,CASSFLAGEFREQYF